This T cell receptor beta chain is drawn from a study of patients and donors after allogeneic stem cell transplantation. The CDR3 runs to 11 residues. Germline V gene lookup returns CDR1 MNHEY and CDR2 SVGAGI. V lost 10 bases and J 7 bases, leaving 11 bases between the germline ends. TCRdb reprocessed the RT-PCR reads via MiXCR and lists one record per CDR3 protein. The sample shows approximately 410,000 distinct CDR3 sequences, approximately 16% of them seen only once. V usage is TRBV6-5 and J usage is TRBJ2-1; perhaps TRBD1 as D (6 bases). Sequenced material: blood, either unsorted or a sorted T cell fraction (not recorded which). The receptor's source is a human donor who was either an allogeneic HSCT recipient or a stem cell or donor lymphocyte infusion donor (not recorded which). It is not recorded whose cells these are; they may come from a transplant donor. The CDR3 sequence: CATRGVNEQFF. Written as DNA, the CDR3 is TGTGCCACCAGGGGCGTAAATGAGCAGTTCTTC.